A selection of T cell receptor beta chains follows, all from one sample in a study of beta chain features in type 1 diabetes. The method was immunoSEQ multiplex PCR; TCRdb's version includes in-frame clones alone and lacks a portion of them. The table lists 300,000 to 350,000 clones, 7% to 10% of them singletons. The sample consisted of central memory CD4+ T cells from blood. The receptors shown here come from a man aged 25-45 years with type 1 diabetes. The CDR3 runs from the conserved cysteine through the conserved F or W. Each record gives: CDR3 DNA, CDR3 protein, D gene, CDR3 length, clone size, J gene, V gene. D genes are given only for firm matches. A row's size may be missing; if present it is once, few, many or a size class.

DNA: TGCAGCGTAGTGGGTGATAGCAATCAGCCCCAGCATTTT
CDR3: CSVVGDSNQPQHF
D: .
length: 13
size: few
J: TRBJ1-5
V: TRBV29-1

DNA: TGTGCCAGCAGTTTAGAAGTACTAGCCAAAAACATTCAGTACTTC
CDR3: CASSLEVLAKNIQYF
D: .
length: 15
size: .
J: TRBJ2-4
V: TRBV2

DNA: TGTGCCATCAGTGCCGGGACAGGGGGAGGTGGAGAGACCCAGTACTTC
CDR3: CAISAGTGGGGETQYF
D: TRBD1
length: 16
size: few
J: TRBJ2-5
V: TRBV10-3

DNA: TGTGCCTGGAGCACCACTAACTATGGCTACACCTTC
CDR3: CAWSTTNYGYTF
D: .
length: 12
size: few
J: TRBJ1-2
V: TRBV30

DNA: TGTGCCAGCAGTAACAGGGCCGGGGGCTACGAGCAGTACTTC
CDR3: CASSNRAGGYEQYF
D: .
length: 14
size: few
J: TRBJ2-7
V: TRBV25-1

DNA: TGCGCCAGCAGCCAAGGGGCGGGGGTCGCCTACAATGAGCAGTTCTTC
CDR3: CASSQGAGVAYNEQFF
D: TRBD2
length: 16
size: many
J: TRBJ2-1
V: TRBV4-3

DNA: TGTGCCAGCAGCTTAGGCCGTAAAGATACGCAGTATTTT
CDR3: CASSLGRKDTQYF
D: .
length: 13
size: .
J: TRBJ2-3
V: TRBV11-2

DNA: TGTGCCAGCTCAGGAGGACTTACCTACGAGCAGTACTTC
CDR3: CASSGGLTYEQYF
D: .
length: 13
size: .
J: TRBJ2-7
V: TRBV18

DNA: TGCGCCAGCAGCTTGTCGGACGGACAGCCCCAGCATTTT
CDR3: CASSLSDGQPQHF
D: .
length: 13
size: .
J: TRBJ1-5
V: TRBV5-1

DNA: TGTGCCAGCAGCTTAGATGGTCAGGGATACGATGAGCAGTTCTTC
CDR3: CASSLDGQGYDEQFF
D: .
length: 15
size: few
J: TRBJ2-1
V: TRBV11-3

DNA: TGCGCCAGCAGCTTGGCTAGCACCCACAAGCAGGTCCTGACTTTC
CDR3: CASSLASTHKQVLTF
D: .
length: 15
size: .
J: TRBJ2-6
V: TRBV5-1

DNA: TGTGCCAGCAGCTGGACAGGCTTGAACACCGGGGAGCTGTTTTTT
CDR3: CASSWTGLNTGELFF
D: TRBD1
length: 15
size: few
J: TRBJ2-2
V: TRBV7-9

DNA: TGTGCCAGCTCACAGGAACAGGGCTCCGGAAACACCATATATTTT
CDR3: CASSQEQGSGNTIYF
D: .
length: 15
size: .
J: TRBJ1-3
V: TRBV18

DNA: TGTGCCAGCAGTTCCTGGGACAGTGAGCAGTTCTTC
CDR3: CASSSWDSEQFF
D: TRBD1
length: 12
size: few
J: TRBJ2-1
V: TRBV6-6

DNA: TGTGCCAGCAGTTACGGGCTAGGGGAACAAGAGACCCAGTACTTC
CDR3: CASSYGLGEQETQYF
D: .
length: 15
size: .
J: TRBJ2-5
V: TRBV6-5

DNA: TGTGCCAGCTCACCAGGGACAGGGAGCAATCAGCCCCAGCATTTT
CDR3: CASSPGTGSNQPQHF
D: TRBD1
length: 15
size: .
J: TRBJ1-5
V: TRBV18